The 21 T cell receptor beta chains listed next were all sequenced from one sample in a study of OX40 agonist ivuxolimab in advanced cancers. Sequencing was performed with immunoSEQ multiplex PCR; in TCRdb, only in-frame clones are kept and a portion is missing. The top ten hold about 2% of the sample, which has 25,000 or so clones, approximately 77% seen once. Sequencing was performed on CD4+ or CD8+ T cells sorted from blood, taken in a trial of the OX40 agonist ivuxolimab. All receptors derive from an adult with an advanced solid tumor such as melanoma, head and neck, liver or kidney cancer.

This chain uses TRBV6-4 with TRBJ1-2; D is unclear. The CDR3 totals 15 residues. Germline V gene sequence: CDR1 MRHNA, CDR2 SNTAGT. Trimming removed 6 bases at V and 0 bases at J, with 14 bases between. CDR3 region: CASREKAVSNYGYTF. CDR3 in DNA: TGTGCCAGCAGGGAAAAGGCAGTTTCTAACTATGGCTACACCTTC.

The V gene is TRBV4-1, the J gene TRBJ1-5, with D perhaps TRBD1 (6 bases). CDR3 length: 15 residues. CDR1 and CDR2 from the germline V gene are MGHRA and YSYEKL. Trimming pared 4 bases from V and 7 bases from J, leaving 17 bases between. This CDR3 is CASSLRTAGFQPQHF. The CDR3 DNA sequence: TGCGCCAGCAGCCTACGGACAGCGGGTTTCCAGCCCCAGCATTTT.

This chain joins TRBV5-4 and TRBJ2-7; D is undetermined. The CDR3 is 13 amino acids. V lost 2 bases and J lost 3, with 9 bases in between. The germline gives CDR1 SGHNT, CDR2 YYREEE (reference sequence). The CDR3 is CASSFPPSYEQYF. CDR3 DNA: TGTGCCAGCAGCTTCCCCCCTAGCTACGAGCAGTACTTC.

This sequence joins TRBV18 and TRBJ2-1; TRBD2 agrees at 11 bases. This CDR3 comprises 16 residues. V lost 4 bases and J lost 1; bases outside the gene matches: 3. From germline, CDR1 is KGHSH and CDR2 LQKENI. The CDR3 protein is CASSRTSGSSYNEQFF. In DNA, the CDR3 is TGTGCCAGCTCACGTACTAGCGGGAGTTCCTACAATGAGCAGTTCTTC.

The genes are TRBV5-1 and TRBJ2-3, with 7 bases identical to TRBD1. V shed 0 bases, J shed 2 bases, and the junction held 3 bases outside the gene matches. This CDR3 contains 15 residues. In germline, CDR1 is SGHRS, CDR2 YFSETQ. The DNA of the CDR3 is TGCGCCAGCAGCTTGGGACAGGGCCCCACAGATACGCAGTATTTT. Encoded protein: CASSLGQGPTDTQYF.

The chain joins TRBV7-2 to TRBJ2-7, with 11 bases that match TRBD2. The length of the CDR3 is 16 residues. The germline V gene encodes CDR1 SGHTA and CDR2 FQGNSA. Trimming at V came to 3 bases and at J to 3 bases, leaving 7 bases not matched to a gene. DNA for the CDR3: TGTGCCAGCAGCTTGGGGTCTAGCGGGAGGTACTACGAGCAGTACTTC. Amino acids: CASSLGSSGRYYEQYF.

Turning to this clone: Sequence at one end of the junction differs from germline and may be a read error. The chain employs TRBV7-6 and TRBJ2-3; TRBD2 aligns across 12 bases. CDR1 SGHVS and CDR2 FNYEAQ come from the germline V gene. This CDR3 is built from 18 residues. CDR3: CASSLEASGGAGTDTQYF. The CDR3 coding sequence is TGTGCCAGCAGTTTAGAGGCTAGCGGGGGGGCGGGAACAGATACGCAGTATTTT. Looking up the rest from reference TRBV7-6 and TRBJ2-3 gives the full variable domain: GAGVSQSPRYKVTKRGQDVALRCDPISGHVSLYWYRQALGQGPEFLTYFNYEAQQDKSGLPNDRFSAERPEGSISTLTIQRTEQRDSAMYRCASSLEASGGAGTDTQYFGPGTRLTVL.

The rearrangement joins TRBV6-6 to TRBJ1-2, with a possible D match to TRBD1 (5 bases). The V and J ends lost 4 bases and 5 bases respectively, with 11 bases between them. The CDR3 consists of 13 residues. The germline gives CDR1 MNHNY, CDR2 SVGAGI (reference sequence). The CDR3 spells CASSSDSQYGYTF. CDR3 DNA: TGTGCCAGCAGTTCCGACAGTCAATATGGCTACACCTTC.

This clone was seen a handful of times. V is TRBV27 and J is TRBJ1-4, with TRBD1 matching over 7 bases. The CDR3 consists of 15 residues. The V gene's germline CDR1 is MNHEY and CDR2 SMNVEV (reference sequence). V shed 2 bases and J 7 bases; nucleotides not matched to a gene: 7. CDR3 region: CASSLGTGVGEKLFF. Written as DNA, the CDR3 is TGTGCCAGCAGTTTAGGTACAGGGGTTGGTGAAAAACTGTTTTTT. Full variable domain (remainder filled in from reference TRBV27 and TRBJ1-4): EAQVTQNPRYLITVTGKKLTVTCSQNMNHEYMSWYRQDPGLGLRQIYYSMNVEVTDKGDVPEGYKVSRKEKRNFPLILESPSPNQTSLYFCASSLGTGVGEKLFFGSGTQLSVL.

This chain uses TRBV6-1 with TRBJ2-3; 10 bases are shared with TRBD2. CDR1 and CDR2 (germline): MNHNS, SASEGT. The CDR3 totals 20 residues. V lost 2 bases, J lost 0 bases, and 14 bases stayed unmatched. The CDR3 region has the DNA TGTGCCAGCAGTGAAAGGGTTACAAGCGGGGGGGAACTTAGCACAGATACGCAGTATTTT. Amino acid sequence: CASSERVTSGGELSTDTQYF.

This clone has only one observation. The V and J genes are TRBV2 and TRBJ1-1; TRBD1 might be the D (6 bases). Germline V gives CDR1 SNHLY, CDR2 FYNNEI. V dropped 4 bases and J dropped 4 bases, with 13 bases sitting between them. The CDR3 runs 14 residues. The CDR3 spells CASSVRGASTEAFF. CDR3 sequence (DNA): TGTGCCAGCAGTGTGCGGGGGGCGTCCACTGAAGCTTTCTTT.

The V gene is TRBV6-5, the J gene TRBJ2-2; D is ambiguous. From germline, CDR1 is MNHEY and CDR2 SVGAGI. The CDR3 has 12 residues. V was pared by 6 bases and J by 3 bases, with 5 bases between. The CDR3 loop reads CASSLDTGELFF. The CDR3 DNA sequence: TGTGCCAGCAGCCTTGACACCGGGGAGCTGTTTTTT.

The DNA of the CDR3 is TGTGCCAGCAGTTACTCGTGGCGGGACTATGGCTACACCTTC. This encodes CASSYSWRDYGYTF. The chain recombines TRBV6-6 with TRBJ1-2; D gene ambiguous. CDR1 and CDR2 (germline): MNHNY, SVGAGI (reference sequence). V lost 0 bases, J lost 3 bases, and 8 bases lay in between. The CDR3 loop spans 14 amino acids.

This clone has only a few counts. The chain's CDR3 is CASSLVQGADNEQFF. The CDR3 nucleotides read TGTGCCAGCAGCTTAGTACAGGGGGCAGACAATGAGCAGTTCTTC. This sequence joins TRBV7-6 and TRBJ2-1; 9 positions agree with TRBD1. The CDR3 has 15 residues. After removal of 1 base from V and 5 bases from J, the junction contained 3 bases not matched to a gene. Germline V CDR1 and CDR2: SGHVS, FNYEAQ. The complete variable domain, with remaining parts taken from reference TRBV7-6 and TRBJ2-1, reads GAGVSQSPRYKVTKRGQDVALRCDPISGHVSLYWYRQALGQGPEFLTYFNYEAQQDKSGLPNDRFSAERPEGSISTLTIQRTEQRDSAMYRCASSLVQGADNEQFFGPGTRLTVL.

The genes are TRBV5-3 and TRBJ1-3, with D unresolved. TRBV5-3 is identified as an open reading frame with a role that is uncertain. The V end was cut by 4 bases, the J end by 0 bases, with 17 bases between. The CDR3 has 17 residues. The CDR3 protein is CARSDSAPGFSGNTIYF. Here the CDR3 DNA reads TGTGCCAGAAGCGATTCTGCTCCGGGGTTCTCTGGAAACACCATATATTTT.

This rearrangement joins TRBV2 to TRBJ1-2; possible D gene TRBD1, 6 bases. Germline-derived CDR1 and CDR2 are SNHLY and FYNNEI. This CDR3 has 13 amino acids. The ends were cut back, 1 base at V and 10 bases at J, with 13 bases in the middle. CDR3 loop: CASSEDREDSYTF. The CDR3, as DNA: TGTGCCAGCAGTGAAGACAGGGAAGACTCCTACACCTTC.

This clone was found once. Additional DNA sequences in this sample encode the identical CDR3. V and J are TRBV2 and TRBJ1-1, with D hard to call. Germline values: CDR1 SNHLY, CDR2 FYNNEI. V was cut by 2 bases and J by 1 base, with 5 bases left in between. The CDR3 is made up of 13 amino acids. The CDR3 protein is CASSELPNTEAFF. In nucleotides, the CDR3 is TGTGCCAGCAGTGAACTCCCGAACACTGAAGCTTTCTTT.

This chain uses TRBV2 with TRBJ1-5, with D perhaps matching TRBD1 (5 bases). The CDR3 sequence is 14 residues long. Trimming left V 7 bases short and J 5 bases short, with 15 bases between. CDR1 SNHLY and CDR2 FYNNEI come from the germline V gene. For the CDR3, the DNA is TGTGCCAGCAACCCCCGGGGGAGAGATCAGCCCCAGCATTTT. The encoded protein is CASNPRGRDQPQHF.

The V call is TRBV21-1, the J call TRBJ1-5; the D segment call TRBD1 is taken from the table without a DNA check. TRBV21-1 is a pseudogene locus. The CDR3 contains 17 residues. This chain's CDR3 is CASSKEARGFRNQPQHF. As DNA, the CDR3 is TGTGCCAGCAGCAAAGAGGCCAGGGGGTTCCGCAATCAGCCCCAGCATTTT.

J is TRBJ1-4 and V is TRBV4-3; TRBD1 is a possible D gene (5 bases). The germline gives CDR1 LGHNA, CDR2 YSLEER. The CDR3 covers 15 residues. V was pared by 1 base and J by 4 bases, with 10 bases between. This chain's CDR3 is CASSQGQGLNEKLFF. The CDR3, as DNA: TGCGCCAGCAGCCAAGGGCAGGGACTTAATGAAAAACTGTTTTTT.

As to this clone: The same CDR3 also results from other DNA sequences found in this sample. The rearrangement uses TRBV11-2 and TRBJ1-6, with D perhaps matching TRBD1 (5 bases). Trimming removed 6 bases from V and 8 bases from J, with 11 bases in between. The germline V gene has CDR1 SGHAT and CDR2 FQNNGV. The CDR3 length is 13 residues. CDR3 loop: CASRGTGYSPLHF. CDR3 coding DNA: TGTGCCAGCAGGGGGACGGGGTATTCACCCCTCCACTTT.